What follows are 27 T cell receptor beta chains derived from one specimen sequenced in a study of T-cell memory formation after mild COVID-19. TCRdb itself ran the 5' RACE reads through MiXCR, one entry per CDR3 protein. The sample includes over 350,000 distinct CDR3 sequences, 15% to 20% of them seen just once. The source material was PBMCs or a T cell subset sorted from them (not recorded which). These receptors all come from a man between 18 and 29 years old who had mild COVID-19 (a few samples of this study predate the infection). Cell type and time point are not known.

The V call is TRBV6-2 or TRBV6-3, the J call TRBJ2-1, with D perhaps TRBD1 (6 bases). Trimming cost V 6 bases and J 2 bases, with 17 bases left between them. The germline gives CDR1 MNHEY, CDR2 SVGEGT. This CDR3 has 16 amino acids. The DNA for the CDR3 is TGTGCCAGCAGACGACTACAGGGTCTGGCCTACAATGAGCAGTTCTTC. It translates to CASRRLQGLAYNEQFF.

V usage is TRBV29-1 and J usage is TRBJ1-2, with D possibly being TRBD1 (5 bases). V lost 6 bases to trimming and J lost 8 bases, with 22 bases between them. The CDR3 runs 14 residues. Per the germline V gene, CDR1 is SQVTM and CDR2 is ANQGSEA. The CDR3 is CSVGPGTASLGYTF. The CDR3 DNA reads TGCAGCGTGGGACCTGGAACGGCCAGTTTGGGCTACACCTTC.

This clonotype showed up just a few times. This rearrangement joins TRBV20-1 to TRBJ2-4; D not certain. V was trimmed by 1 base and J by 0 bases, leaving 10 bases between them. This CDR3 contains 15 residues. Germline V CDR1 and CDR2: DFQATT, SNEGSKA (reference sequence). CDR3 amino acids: CSARGVGIAKNIQYF. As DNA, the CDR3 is TGCAGTGCTAGAGGGGTGGGGATAGCCAAAAACATTCAGTACTTC.

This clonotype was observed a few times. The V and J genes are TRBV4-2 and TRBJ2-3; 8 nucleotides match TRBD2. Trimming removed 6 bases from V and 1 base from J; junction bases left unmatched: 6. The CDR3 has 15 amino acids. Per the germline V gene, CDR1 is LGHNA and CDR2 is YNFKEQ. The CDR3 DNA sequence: TGTGCCAGCAGACACGGGGGGGACGGCACAGATACGCAGTATTTT. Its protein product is CASRHGGDGTDTQYF.

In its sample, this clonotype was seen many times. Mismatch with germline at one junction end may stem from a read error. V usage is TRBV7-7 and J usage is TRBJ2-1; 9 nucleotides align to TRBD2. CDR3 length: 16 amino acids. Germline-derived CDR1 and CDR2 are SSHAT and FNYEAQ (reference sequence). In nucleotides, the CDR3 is TGTGCTAGCAGCGACCTTGCGGCGGGGGGGAGCAATGAGCAGTTCTTC. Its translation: CASSDLAAGGSNEQFF.

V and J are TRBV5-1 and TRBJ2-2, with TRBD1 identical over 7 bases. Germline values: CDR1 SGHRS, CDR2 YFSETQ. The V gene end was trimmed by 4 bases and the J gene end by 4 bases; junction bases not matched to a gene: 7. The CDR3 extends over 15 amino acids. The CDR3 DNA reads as TGCGCCAGCAGCCTCGACAGGGTCGCCACCGGGGAGCTGTTTTTT. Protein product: CASSLDRVATGELFF.

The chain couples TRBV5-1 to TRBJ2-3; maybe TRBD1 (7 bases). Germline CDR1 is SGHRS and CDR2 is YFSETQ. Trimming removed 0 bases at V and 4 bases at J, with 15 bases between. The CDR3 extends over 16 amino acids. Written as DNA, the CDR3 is TGCGCCAGCAGCTTGGGCTATGGAGGGGGCGCAGATACGCAGTATTTT. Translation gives CASSLGYGGGADTQYF.

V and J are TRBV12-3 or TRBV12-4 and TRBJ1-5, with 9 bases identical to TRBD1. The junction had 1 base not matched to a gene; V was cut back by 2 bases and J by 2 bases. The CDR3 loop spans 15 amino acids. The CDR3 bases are TGTGCCAGCAGTTTAAGGGACAGGGGCAATCAGCCCCAGCATTTT. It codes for CASSLRDRGNQPQHF.

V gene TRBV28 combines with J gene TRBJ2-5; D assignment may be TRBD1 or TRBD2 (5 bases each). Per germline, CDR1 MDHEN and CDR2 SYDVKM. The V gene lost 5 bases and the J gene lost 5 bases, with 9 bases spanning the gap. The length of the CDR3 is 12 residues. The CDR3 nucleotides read TGTGCCAGCAGTCGGGGACGGGAGACCCAGTACTTC. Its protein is CASSRGRETQYF.

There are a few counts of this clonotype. DNA of the CDR3: TGTGCCACCAGCGTCGGCCGGGGGGTTGGGGCCAACGTCCTGACTTTC. Amino acids: CATSVGRGVGANVLTF. The chain links TRBV15 to TRBJ2-6, with TRBD2 matching over 7 bases. Looked up from germline, CDR1 is LNHNV and CDR2 is YYDKDF (reference sequence). The CDR3 is 16 residues long. With 5 bases clipped from V and 3 bases from J, the junction kept 7 bases outside the gene matches. The full variable domain, with the rest looked up from reference TRBV15 and TRBJ2-6, is DAMVIQNPRYQVTQFGKPVTLSCSQTLNHNVMYWYQQKSSQAPKLLFHYYDKDFNNEADTPDNFQSRRPNTSFCFLDIRSPGLGDTAMYLCATSVGRGVGANVLTFGAGSRLTVL.

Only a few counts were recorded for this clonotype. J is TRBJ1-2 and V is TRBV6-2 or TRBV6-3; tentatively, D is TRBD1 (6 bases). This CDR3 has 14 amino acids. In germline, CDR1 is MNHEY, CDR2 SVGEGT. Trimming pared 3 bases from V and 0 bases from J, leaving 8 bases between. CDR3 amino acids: CASSYGQPNYGYTF. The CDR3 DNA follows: TGTGCCAGCAGTTATGGACAGCCTAACTATGGCTACACCTTC.

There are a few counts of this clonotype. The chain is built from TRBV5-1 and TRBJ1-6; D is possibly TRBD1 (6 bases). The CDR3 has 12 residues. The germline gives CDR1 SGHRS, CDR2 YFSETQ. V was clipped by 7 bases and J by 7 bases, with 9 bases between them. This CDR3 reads CASGTGNSPLHF. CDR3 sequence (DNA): TGCGCCAGCGGCACAGGGAATTCACCCCTCCACTTT.

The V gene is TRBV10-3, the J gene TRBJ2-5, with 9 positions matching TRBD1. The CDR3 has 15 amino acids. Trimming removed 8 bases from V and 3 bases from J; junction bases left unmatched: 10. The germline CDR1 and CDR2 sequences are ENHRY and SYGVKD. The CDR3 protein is CAIAEPDRGKETQYF. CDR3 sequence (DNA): TGTGCCATCGCCGAGCCGGACAGGGGAAAAGAGACCCAGTACTTC.

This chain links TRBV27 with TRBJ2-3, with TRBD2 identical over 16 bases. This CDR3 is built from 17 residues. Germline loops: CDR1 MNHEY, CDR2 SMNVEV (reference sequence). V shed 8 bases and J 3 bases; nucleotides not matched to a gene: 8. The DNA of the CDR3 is TGTGCCAGCCGTTCCGGGACTAGCGGGGGGGGGACAGATACGCAGTATTTT. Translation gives CASRSGTSGGGTDTQYF.

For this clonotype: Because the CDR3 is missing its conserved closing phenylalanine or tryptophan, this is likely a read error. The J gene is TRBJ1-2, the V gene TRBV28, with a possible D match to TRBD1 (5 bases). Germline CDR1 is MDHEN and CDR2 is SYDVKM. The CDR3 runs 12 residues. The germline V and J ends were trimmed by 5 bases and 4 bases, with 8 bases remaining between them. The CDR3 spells CASSLGAYGYTL. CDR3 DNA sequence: TGTGCCAGCAGTCTCGGGGCCTATGGCTACACCTTA.

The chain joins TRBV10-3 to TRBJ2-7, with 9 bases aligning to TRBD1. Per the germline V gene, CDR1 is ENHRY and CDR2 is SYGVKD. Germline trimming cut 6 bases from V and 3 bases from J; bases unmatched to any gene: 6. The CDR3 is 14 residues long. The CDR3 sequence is CAIRPGQGIYEQYF. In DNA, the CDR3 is TGTGCCATCAGACCGGGACAGGGTATCTACGAGCAGTACTTC.

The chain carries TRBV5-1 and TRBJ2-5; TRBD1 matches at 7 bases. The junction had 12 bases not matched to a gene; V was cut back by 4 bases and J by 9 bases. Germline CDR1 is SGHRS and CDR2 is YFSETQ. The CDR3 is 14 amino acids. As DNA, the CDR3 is TGCGCCAGCAGCGTCGGGACAGAGGCGTTGTCCCAGTACTTC. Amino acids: CASSVGTEALSQYF.

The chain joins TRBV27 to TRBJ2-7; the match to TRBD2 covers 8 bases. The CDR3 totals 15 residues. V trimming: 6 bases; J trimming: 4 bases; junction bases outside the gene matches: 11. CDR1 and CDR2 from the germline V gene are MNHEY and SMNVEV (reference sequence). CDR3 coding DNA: TGTGCCAGCAGCTATGGGGCGACGGGGGGGTACGAGCAGTACTTC. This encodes CASSYGATGGYEQYF.

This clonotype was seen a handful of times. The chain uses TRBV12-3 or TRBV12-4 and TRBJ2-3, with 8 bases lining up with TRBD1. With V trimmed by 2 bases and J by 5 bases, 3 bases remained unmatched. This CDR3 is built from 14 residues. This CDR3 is CASSLSQGVDTQYF. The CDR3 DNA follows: TGTGCCAGCAGTTTATCACAGGGGGTAGATACGCAGTATTTT.

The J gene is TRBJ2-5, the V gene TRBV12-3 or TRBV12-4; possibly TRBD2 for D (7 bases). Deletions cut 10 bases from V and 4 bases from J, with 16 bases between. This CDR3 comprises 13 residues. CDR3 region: CANSLGGRETQYF. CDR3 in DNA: TGTGCCAACTCTTTGGGGGGGCGAGAGACCCAGTACTTC.

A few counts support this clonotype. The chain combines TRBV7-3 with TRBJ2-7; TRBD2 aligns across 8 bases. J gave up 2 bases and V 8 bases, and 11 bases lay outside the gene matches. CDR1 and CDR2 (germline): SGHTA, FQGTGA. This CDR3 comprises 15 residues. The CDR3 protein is CASATGGGFAYEQYF. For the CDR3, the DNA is TGTGCCAGCGCCACAGGCGGGGGGTTCGCCTACGAGCAGTACTTC.

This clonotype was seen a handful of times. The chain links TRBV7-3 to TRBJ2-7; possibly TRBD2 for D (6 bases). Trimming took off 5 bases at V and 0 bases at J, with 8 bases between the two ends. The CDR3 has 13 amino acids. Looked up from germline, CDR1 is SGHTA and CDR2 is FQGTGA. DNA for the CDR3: TGTGCCAGCAGCCGCGGGGCCTCCTACGAGCAGTACTTC. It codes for CASSRGASYEQYF.

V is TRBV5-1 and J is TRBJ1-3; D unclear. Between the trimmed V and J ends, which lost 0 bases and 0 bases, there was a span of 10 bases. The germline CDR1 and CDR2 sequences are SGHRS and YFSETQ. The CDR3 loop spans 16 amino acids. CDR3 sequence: CASSLEPRNSGNTIYF. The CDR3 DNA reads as TGCGCCAGCAGCTTGGAACCCAGAAACTCTGGAAACACCATATATTTT.

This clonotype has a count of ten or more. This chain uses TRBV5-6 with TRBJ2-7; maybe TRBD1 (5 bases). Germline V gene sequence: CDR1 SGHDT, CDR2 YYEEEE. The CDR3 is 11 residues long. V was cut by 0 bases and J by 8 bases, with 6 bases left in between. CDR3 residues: CASSLDRKQYF. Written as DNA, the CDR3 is TGTGCCAGCAGCTTGGACAGGAAGCAGTACTTC.

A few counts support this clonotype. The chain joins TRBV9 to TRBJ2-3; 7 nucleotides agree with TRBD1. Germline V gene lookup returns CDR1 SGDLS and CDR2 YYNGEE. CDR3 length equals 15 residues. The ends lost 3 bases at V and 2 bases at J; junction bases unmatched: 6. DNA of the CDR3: TGTGCCAGCAGCGAACGACAGGGCCCCACAGATACGCAGTATTTT. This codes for CASSERQGPTDTQYF. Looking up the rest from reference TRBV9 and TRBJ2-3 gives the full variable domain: DSGVTQTPKHLITATGQRVTLRCSPRSGDLSVYWYQQSLDQGLQFLIQYYNGEERAKGNILERFSAQQFPDLHSELNLSSLELGDSALYFCASSERQGPTDTQYFGPGTRLTVL.

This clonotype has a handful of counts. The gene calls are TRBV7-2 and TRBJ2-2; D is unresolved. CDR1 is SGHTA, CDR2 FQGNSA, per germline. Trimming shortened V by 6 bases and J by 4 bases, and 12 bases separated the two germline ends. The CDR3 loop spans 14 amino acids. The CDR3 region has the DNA TGTGCCAGCAGTTACGCCTCGGGCACCGGGGAGCTGTTTTTT. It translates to CASSYASGTGELFF. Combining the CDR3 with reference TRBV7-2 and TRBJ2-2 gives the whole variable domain GAGVSQSPSNKVTEKGKDVELRCDPISGHTALYWYRQSLGQGLEFLIYFQGNSAPDKSGLPSDRFSAERTGGSVSTLTIQRTQQEDSAVYLCASSYASGTGELFFGEGSRLTVL.

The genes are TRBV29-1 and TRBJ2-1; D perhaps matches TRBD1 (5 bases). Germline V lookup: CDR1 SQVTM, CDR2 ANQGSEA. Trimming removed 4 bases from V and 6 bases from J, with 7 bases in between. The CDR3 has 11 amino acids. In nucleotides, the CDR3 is TGCAGCGTTGCAGGGTTCAATGAGCAGTTCTTC. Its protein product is CSVAGFNEQFF.